This TCR beta chain was captured in a study of graft-versus-host responses after intestinal transplantation. Study overall: Recipients were given multivisceral, liver-intestinal, or isolated intestinal transplants. All of the recipients had induction that used anti-thymocyte globulin, then tacrolimus and steroids for around three years.

The repertoire was sequenced with immunoSEQ multiplex PCR; TCRdb's copy has only in-frame clones and lacks some. The sample comprises some 82,000 clones, 80% to 90% of which are singletons, and under 9.5% rests with the top ten. About this clone itself: No antigen is known for it.

Study-level points and caveats: Recipient marrow harbored GvH clones, some of which surfaced first in ileum or blood. Circulating GvH clones peaking coincided with falling HvG clones soon after transplant.

This CDR3 comprises 11 residues. Trimming shortened V by 7 bases and J by 3 bases, and 6 bases separated the two germline ends. Germline lookup yields CDR1 SEHNR and CDR2 FQNEAQ (reference sequence). This chain links TRBV7-9 with TRBJ1-1; D remains unclear. This clonotype was sampled from a human donor who was the organ donor for an intestinal transplant. The specimen comprised unstimulated CD8+ T cells sorted from spleen or lymph node cells, sampled before transplant. CDR3 in amino acids: CASKRDTEAFF. CDR3 sequence (DNA): TGTGCCAGCAAAAGAGACACTGAAGCTTTCTTT.